This TCR beta chain was sequenced for a study of CD8+CD57+ T cells in acquired aplastic anemia. The sample holds many counts of this clonotype. CDR3 and TCR beta VDJ profiling relied on a genomic DNA template. From the reads, TCRdb called clonotypes with MiXCR, one entry per CDR3 protein. The table records roughly 190,000 distinct CDR3 sequences, around half of them present only once. For sequencing, patients were chosen who had shown expansion of CD8+CD57+ cells by flow cytometry. The sequenced material came from sorted CD4+, CD8+, or CD8+CD57+ T cells (not recorded which) from PBMCs. This TCR derives from a human donor with aplastic anemia.

The CDR3 DNA sequence: TGTGCCAGCAGTAACGGGATCTTCGGTGGCTACACCTTC. Its translation is CASSNGIFGGYTF. This sequence joins TRBV7-6 and TRBJ1-2; D ambiguous. Germline CDR1 is SGHVS and CDR2 is FNYEAQ. Trimming took 6 bases from V and 7 from J, leaving 15 bases between them. The CDR3 sequence is 13 residues long.